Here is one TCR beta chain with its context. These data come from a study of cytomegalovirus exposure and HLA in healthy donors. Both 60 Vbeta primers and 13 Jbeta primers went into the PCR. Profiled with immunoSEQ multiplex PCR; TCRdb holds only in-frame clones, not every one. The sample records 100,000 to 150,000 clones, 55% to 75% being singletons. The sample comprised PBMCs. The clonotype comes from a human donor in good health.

CDR3 residues: CASSLGSPPYNEQFF. DNA for the CDR3: TGTGCCAGCAGTTTAGGGAGTCCCCCCTACAATGAGCAGTTCTTC. The chain combines TRBV27 with TRBJ2-1, with a possible D match to TRBD2 (5 bases). V was trimmed by 2 bases and J by 2 bases, leaving 10 bases between them. The CDR3 loop spans 15 amino acids. The germline gives CDR1 MNHEY, CDR2 SMNVEV (reference sequence).